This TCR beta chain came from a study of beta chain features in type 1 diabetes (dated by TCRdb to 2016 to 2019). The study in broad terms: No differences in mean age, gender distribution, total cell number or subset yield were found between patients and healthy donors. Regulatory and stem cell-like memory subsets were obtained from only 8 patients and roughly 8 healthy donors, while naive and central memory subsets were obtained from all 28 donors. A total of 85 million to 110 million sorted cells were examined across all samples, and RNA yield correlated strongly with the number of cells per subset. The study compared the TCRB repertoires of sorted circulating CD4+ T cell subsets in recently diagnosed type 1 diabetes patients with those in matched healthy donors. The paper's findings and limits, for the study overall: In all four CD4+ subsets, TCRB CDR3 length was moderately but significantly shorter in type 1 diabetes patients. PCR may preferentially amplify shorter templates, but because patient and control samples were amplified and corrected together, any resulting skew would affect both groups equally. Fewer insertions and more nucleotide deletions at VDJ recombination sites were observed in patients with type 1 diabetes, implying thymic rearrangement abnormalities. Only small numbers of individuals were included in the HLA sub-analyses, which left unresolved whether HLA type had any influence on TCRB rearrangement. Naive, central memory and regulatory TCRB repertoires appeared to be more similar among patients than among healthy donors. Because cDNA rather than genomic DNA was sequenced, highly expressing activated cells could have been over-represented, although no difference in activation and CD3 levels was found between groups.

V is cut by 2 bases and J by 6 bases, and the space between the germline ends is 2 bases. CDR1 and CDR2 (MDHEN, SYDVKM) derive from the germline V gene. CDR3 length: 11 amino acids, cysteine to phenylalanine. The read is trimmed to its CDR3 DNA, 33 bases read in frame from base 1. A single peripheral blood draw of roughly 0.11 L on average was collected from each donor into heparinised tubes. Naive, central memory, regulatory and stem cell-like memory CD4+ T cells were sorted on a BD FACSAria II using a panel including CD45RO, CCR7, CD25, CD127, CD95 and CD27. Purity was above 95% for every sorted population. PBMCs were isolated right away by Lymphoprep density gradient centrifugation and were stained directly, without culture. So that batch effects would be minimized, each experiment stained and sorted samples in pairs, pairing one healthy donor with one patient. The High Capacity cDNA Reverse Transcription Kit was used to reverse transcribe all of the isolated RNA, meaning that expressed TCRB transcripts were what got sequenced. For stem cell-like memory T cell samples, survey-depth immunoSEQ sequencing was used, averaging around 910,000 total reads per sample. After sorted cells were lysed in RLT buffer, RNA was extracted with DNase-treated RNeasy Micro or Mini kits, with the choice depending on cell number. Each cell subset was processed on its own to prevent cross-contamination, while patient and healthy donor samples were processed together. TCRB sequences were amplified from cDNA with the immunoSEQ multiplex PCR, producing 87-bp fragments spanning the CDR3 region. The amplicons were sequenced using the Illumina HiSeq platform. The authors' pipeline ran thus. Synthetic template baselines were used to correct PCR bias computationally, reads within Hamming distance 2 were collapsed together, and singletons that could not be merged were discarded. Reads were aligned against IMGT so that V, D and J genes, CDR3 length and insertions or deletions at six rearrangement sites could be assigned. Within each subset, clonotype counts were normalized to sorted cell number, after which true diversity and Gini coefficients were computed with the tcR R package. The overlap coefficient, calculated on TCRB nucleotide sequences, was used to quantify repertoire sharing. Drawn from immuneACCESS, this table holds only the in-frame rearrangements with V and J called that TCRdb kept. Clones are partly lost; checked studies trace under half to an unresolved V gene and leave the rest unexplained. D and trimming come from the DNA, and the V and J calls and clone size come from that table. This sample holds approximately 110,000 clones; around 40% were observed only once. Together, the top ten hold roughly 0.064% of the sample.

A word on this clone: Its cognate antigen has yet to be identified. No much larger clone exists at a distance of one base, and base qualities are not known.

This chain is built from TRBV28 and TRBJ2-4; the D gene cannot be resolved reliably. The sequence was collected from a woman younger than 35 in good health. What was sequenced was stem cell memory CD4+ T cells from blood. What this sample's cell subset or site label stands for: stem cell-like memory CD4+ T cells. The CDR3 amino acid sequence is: CASSLLNIQYF. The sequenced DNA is TGTGCCAGCAGTTTACTAAACATTCAGTACTTC.